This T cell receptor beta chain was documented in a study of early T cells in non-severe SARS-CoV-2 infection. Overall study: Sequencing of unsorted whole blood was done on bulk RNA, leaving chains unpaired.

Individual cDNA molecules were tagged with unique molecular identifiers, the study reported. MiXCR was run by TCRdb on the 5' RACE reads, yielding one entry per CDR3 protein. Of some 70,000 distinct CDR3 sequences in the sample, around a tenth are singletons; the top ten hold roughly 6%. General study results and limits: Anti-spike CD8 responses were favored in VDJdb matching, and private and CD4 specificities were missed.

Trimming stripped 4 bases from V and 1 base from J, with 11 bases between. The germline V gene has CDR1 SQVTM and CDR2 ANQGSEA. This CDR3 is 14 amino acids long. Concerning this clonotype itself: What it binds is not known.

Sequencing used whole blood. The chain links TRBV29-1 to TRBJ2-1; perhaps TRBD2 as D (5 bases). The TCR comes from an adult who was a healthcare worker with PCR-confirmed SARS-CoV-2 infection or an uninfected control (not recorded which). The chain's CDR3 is CSVVGGLSYNEQFF. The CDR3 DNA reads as TGCAGCGTTGTTGGCGGGCTGTCCTACAATGAGCAGTTCTTC.